The subject of this entry is one T cell receptor beta chain. The antigen is not known. A sample-barcoded 5' primer and a J-beta primer mix were used in a second PCR of roughly 7 to 11 cycles. TCRdb re-called the 5' RACE reads with MiXCR, one entry per CDR3 protein. The sample records approximately 800,000 distinct CDR3 sequences, around 45% being singletons. There are 15 residues in the CDR3. V was clipped by 4 bases and J by 9 bases; unmatched bases: 15. Germline V lookup: CDR1 DFQATT, CDR2 SNEGSKA (reference sequence). This sample stems from a study of blood T cells in healthy people across ages. General study results and limits: Lack of knowledge of donor CMV status possibly confounded expanded clonotype changes.

V and J are TRBV20-1 and TRBJ2-1, with TRBD2 identical over 7 bases. Sequencing used blood. The TCR was taken from an elderly man in good health. The CDR3 loop reads CSAKRPTGGSGEQFF. CDR3 in DNA: TGCAGTGCTAAACGTCCAACGGGGGGAAGCGGTGAGCAGTTCTTC.